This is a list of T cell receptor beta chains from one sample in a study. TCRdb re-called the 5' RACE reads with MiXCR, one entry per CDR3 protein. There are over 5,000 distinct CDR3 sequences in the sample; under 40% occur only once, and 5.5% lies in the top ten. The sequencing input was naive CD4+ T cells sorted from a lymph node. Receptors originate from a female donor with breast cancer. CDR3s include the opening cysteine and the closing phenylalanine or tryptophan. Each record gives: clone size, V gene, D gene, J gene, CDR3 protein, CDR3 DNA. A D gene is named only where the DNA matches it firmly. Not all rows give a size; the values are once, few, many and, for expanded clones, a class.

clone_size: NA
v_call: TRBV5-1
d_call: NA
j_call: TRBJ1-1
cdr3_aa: CASSRNRDTEAFF
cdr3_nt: TGCGCCAGCAGTCGAAACAGGGACACTGAAGCTTTCTTT

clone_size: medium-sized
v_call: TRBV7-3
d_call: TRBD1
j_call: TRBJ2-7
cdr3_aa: CASSKGQGYEQYF
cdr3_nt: TGTGCCAGCAGCAAGGGACAGGGATACGAGCAGTACTTC

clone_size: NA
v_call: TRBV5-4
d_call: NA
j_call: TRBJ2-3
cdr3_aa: CASSLAGAGADTQYF
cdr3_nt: TGTGCCAGCAGCTTGGCAGGGGCGGGCGCAGATACGCAGTATTTT

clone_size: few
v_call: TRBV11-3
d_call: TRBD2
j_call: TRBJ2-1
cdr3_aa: CASSLRGSGSGNEQFF
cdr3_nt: TGTGCCAGCAGCTTACGTGGTAGCGGGAGTGGCAATGAGCAGTTCTTC

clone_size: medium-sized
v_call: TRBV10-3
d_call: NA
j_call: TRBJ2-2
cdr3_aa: CAGRRGTGELFF
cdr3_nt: TGTGCCGGGCGGAGAGGCACCGGGGAGCTGTTTTTT

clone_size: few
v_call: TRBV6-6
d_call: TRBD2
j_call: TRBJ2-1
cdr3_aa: CASRSTGLSGRQYNEQFF
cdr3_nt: TGTGCCAGCAGGTCTACGGGGCTTAGCGGGAGACAGTACAATGAGCAGTTCTTC

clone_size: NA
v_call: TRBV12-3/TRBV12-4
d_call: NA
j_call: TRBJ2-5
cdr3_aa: CASSLPHSLGTQYF
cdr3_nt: TGTGCCAGCAGTTTACCCCACAGCCTAGGGACCCAGTACTTC

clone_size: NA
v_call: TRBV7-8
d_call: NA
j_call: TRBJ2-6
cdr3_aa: CASSLSGGAGANVLTF
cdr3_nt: TGTGCCAGCAGCTTAAGTGGGGGGGCAGGGGCCAACGTCCTGACTTTC

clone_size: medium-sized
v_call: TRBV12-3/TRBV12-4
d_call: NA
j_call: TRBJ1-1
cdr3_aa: CASTPEGENTEAFF
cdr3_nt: TGTGCCAGCACTCCCGAGGGCGAGAACACTGAAGCTTTCTTT

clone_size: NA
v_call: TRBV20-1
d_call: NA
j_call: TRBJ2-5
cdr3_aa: CSARGQNRQETQYF
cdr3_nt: TGCAGTGCCCGAGGACAGAACCGGCAAGAGACCCAGTACTTC

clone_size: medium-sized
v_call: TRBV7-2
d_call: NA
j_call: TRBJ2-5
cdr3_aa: CASSQGSTKETQYF
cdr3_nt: TGTGCCAGCAGCCAGGGGTCTACCAAAGAGACCCAGTACTTC

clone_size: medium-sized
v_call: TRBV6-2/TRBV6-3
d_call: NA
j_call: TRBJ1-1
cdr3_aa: CASSSLAGRRAFF
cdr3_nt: TGTGCCAGCAGTTCCCTGGCAGGGCGTAGGGCTTTCTTT

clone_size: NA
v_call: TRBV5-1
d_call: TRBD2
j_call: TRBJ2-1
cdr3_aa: CASSLGASGFNEQFF
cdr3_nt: TGCGCCAGCAGCTTGGGGGCTAGCGGTTTCAATGAGCAGTTCTTC

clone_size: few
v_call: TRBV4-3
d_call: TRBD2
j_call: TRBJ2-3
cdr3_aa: CASSQRFYSGREADTQYF
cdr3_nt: TGCGCCAGCAGCCAAAGATTCTATAGCGGGAGGGAGGCAGATACGCAGTATTTT

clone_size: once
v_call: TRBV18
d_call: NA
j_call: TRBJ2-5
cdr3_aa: CASSPPGTVQETQYF
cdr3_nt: TGTGCCAGCTCACCGCCCGGGACTGTACAAGAGACCCAGTACTTC

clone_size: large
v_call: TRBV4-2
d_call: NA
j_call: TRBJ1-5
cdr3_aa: CASSQVGAKGQPQHF
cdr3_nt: TGTGCCAGCAGCCAAGTTGGGGCAAAAGGTCAGCCCCAGCATTTT

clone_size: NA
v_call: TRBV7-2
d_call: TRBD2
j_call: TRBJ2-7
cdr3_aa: CASSLAGLAGGPGEQYF
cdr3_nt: TGTGCCAGCAGCTTAGCGGGACTAGCGGGAGGGCCAGGAGAGCAGTACTTC

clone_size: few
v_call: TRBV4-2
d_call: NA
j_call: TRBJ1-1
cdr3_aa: CASTPRQRSRPFLMNTEAFF
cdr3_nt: TGTGCCAGCACCCCAAGACAAAGAAGCAGGCCGTTCCTTATGAACACTGAAGCTTTCTTT

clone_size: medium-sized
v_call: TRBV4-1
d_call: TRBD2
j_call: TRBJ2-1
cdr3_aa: CASSQDRASGTYNEQFF
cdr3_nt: TGCGCCAGCAGCCAAGACCGTGCCAGCGGGACCTACAATGAGCAGTTCTTC

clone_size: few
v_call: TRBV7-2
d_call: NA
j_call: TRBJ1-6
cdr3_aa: CASSLSGDPISPLHF
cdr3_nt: TGTGCCAGCAGCTTGTCTGGGGACCCTATTTCACCCCTCCACTTT

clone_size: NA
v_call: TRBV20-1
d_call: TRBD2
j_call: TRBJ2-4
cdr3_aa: CSARDLAGGGLVQYF
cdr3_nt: TGCAGTGCTAGAGACCTAGCGGGAGGGGGTCTAGTTCAGTACTTC

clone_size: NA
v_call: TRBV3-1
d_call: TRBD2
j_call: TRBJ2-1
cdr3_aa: CASSLALAGIRTNEQSF
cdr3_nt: TGTGCCAGCAGCCTAGCCCTAGCGGGGATTCGAACCAATGAGCAGTCCTTC

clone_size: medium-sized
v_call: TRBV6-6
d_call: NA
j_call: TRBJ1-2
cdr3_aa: CASTPLPGGTHGYTF
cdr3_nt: TGTGCCAGCACCCCTCTGCCGGGTGGAACTCATGGCTACACCTTC

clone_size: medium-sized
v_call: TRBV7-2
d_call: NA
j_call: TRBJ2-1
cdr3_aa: CASSLVIYEQFF
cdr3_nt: TGTGCCAGCAGCTTAGTCATCTATGAGCAGTTCTTC

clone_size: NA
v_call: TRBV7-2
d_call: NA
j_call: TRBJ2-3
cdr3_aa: CASSSKQGTDTQYF
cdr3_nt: TGTGCCAGCAGCTCGAAACAGGGCACAGATACGCAGTATTTT

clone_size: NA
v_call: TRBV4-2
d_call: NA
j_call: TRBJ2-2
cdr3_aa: CASSPQTVTSANTGELFF
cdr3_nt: TGTGCCAGCAGCCCTCAAACGGTCACAAGCGCGAACACCGGGGAGCTGTTTTTT

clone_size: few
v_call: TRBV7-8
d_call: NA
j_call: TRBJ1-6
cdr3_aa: CASSLLREANSPLHF
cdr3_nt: TGTGCCAGCAGCTTATTGCGGGAGGCTAATTCACCCCTCCACTTT

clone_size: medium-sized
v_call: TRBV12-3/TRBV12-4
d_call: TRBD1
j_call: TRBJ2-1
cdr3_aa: CASSSGTGSYNEQFF
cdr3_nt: TGTGCCAGCAGTTCCGGGACAGGGTCCTACAATGAGCAGTTCTTC

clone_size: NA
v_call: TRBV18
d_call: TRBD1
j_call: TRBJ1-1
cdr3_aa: CASSPDRTGTEAFF
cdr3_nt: TGTGCCAGCTCACCAGATAGGACAGGGACTGAAGCTTTCTTT

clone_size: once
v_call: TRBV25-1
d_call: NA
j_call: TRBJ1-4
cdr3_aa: CASSEYTRTSTNEKLFF
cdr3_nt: TGTGCCAGCAGTGAATATACCCGGACTTCAACTAATGAAAAACTGTTTTTT

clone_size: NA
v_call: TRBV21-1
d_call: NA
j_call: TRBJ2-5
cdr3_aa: CASSKSRGREYQETQYF
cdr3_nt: TGTGCCAGCAGCAAATCTAGAGGGAGGGAGTACCAAGAGACCCAGTACTTC

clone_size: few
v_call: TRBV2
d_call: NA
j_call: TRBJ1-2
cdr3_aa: CASSEGYGYTF
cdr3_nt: TGTGCCAGCAGTGAAGGGTATGGCTACACCTTC

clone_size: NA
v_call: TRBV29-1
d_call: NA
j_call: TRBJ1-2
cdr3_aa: CSVEDGNYGCTF
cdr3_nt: TGCAGCGTTGAAGACGGCAACTATGGCTGCACCTTC

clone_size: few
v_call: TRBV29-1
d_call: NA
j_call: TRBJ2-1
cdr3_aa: CSVEVVAEQFF
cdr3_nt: TGCAGCGTTGAAGTGGTAGCGGAGCAGTTCTTC

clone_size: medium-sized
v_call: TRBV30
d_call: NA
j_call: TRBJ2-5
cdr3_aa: CAWDRQAETQYF
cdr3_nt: TGTGCCTGGGACCGACAGGCGGAGACCCAGTACTTC

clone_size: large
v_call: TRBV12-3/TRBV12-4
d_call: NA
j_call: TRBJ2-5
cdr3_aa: CASSLEGRGTQYF
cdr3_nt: TGTGCCAGCAGTTTAGAAGGTCGCGGGACCCAGTACTTC

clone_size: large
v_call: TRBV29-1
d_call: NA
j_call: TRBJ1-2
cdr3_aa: CSMTVGAGYTF
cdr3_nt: TGCAGCATGACGGTTGGTGCCGGCTACACCTTC

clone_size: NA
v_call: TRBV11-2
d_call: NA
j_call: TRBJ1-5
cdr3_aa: CASSLGRDSQPQHF
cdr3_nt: TGTGCCAGCAGCTTAGGCAGGGATTCACAGCCCCAGCATTTT

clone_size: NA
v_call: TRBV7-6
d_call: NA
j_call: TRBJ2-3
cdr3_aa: CVSSPDGRPSTDTRYF
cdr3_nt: TGTGTCAGCAGCCCGGACGGACGACCTAGCACAGATACGCGGTATTTT

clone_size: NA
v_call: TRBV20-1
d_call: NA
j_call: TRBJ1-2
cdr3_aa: CSARGDRQDNYGYTF
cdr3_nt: TGCAGTGCTAGAGGGGACCGACAGGATAACTATGGCTACACCTTC

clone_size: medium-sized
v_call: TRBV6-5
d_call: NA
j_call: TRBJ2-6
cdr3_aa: CASSPEGSAGANVLTF
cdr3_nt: TGTGCCAGCAGCCCAGAGGGTTCCGCTGGGGCCAACGTCCTGACTTTC

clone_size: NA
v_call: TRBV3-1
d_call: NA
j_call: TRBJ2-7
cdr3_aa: CASSDRGAYEQYF
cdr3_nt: TGTGCCAGCAGCGATAGGGGGGCCTACGAGCAGTACTTC

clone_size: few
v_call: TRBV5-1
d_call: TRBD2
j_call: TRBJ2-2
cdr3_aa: CASSPLGLAGGGTGELFF
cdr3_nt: TGCGCCAGCAGCCCGCTGGGACTAGCGGGAGGAGGTACCGGGGAGCTGTTTTTT

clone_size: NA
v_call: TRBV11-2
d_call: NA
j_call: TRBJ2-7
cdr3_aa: CASSLWGYGDEQYF
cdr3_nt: TGTGCCAGCAGCTTATGGGGGTACGGCGACGAGCAGTACTTC

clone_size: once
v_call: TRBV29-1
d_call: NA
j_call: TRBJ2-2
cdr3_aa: CSVEDRQGKNTGELFF
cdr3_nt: TGCAGCGTTGAAGATCGGCAGGGGAAGAACACCGGGGAGCTGTTTTTT

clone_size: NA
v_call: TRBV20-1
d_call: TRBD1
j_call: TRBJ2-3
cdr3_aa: CSWADRKIGDTQYF
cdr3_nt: TGCAGTTGGGCGGACAGGAAAATTGGAGATACGCAGTATTTT

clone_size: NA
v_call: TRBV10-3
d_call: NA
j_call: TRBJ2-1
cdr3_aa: CAISENYNEQFF
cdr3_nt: TGTGCCATCAGTGAAAACTACAATGAGCAGTTCTTC